This is a list of T cell receptor beta chains from one sample in a study of naive and memory T cell subsets. TCRdb re-derived calls from the UMI-ligation and nested PCR reads in MiXCR, one entry per CDR3 protein. The repertoire consists of around 30,000 distinct CDR3 sequences, with more than 6.5% occurring once and the leading ten covering approximately 2.8%. The sequencing here drew on skin, taken from a tuberculin skin test site. Every receptor here comes from an adult in good health. CDR3s include the opening cysteine and the closing phenylalanine or tryptophan. The D gene is left open where the match is weak. The size field is filled for only some rows; it gives once, few, many or a size class.

V,J,length,D,size,CDR3,DNA
TRBV12-5,TRBJ2-2,11,-,many,CATGVTGELFF,TGTGCTACCGGGGTTACCGGGGAGCTGTTTTTT
TRBV20-1,TRBJ2-1,18,TRBD2,many,CSASPGLAGGVSYNEQFF,TGCAGTGCTAGCCCGGGACTAGCGGGGGGAGTTTCCTACAATGAGCAGTTCTTC
TRBV12-3/TRBV12-4,TRBJ1-2,12,-,many,CASSSTGYGYTF,TGTGCCAGCAGTTCCACGGGCTATGGCTACACCTTC
TRBV6-6,TRBJ1-1,15,TRBD1,many,CASSGWTGKNTEAFF,TGTGCCAGCAGTGGCTGGACAGGAAAGAACACTGAAGCTTTCTTT
TRBV5-6,TRBJ2-6,14,-,many,CASSLGSGANVLTF,TGTGCCAGCAGCTTGGGATCTGGGGCCAACGTCCTGACTTTC
TRBV5-6,TRBJ1-4,12,-,many,CASSALDEKLFF,TGTGCCAGCAGCGCGCTGGACGAAAAACTGTTTTTT
TRBV20-1,TRBJ1-2,17,-,few,CSARGRGRPSVGYGYTF,TGCAGTGCTAGAGGCCGGGGCAGGCCCTCCGTCGGCTATGGCTACACCTTC
TRBV3-1,TRBJ1-1,14,TRBD1,-,CASSQALTGSDAFF,TGTGCCAGCAGCCAGGCTTTGACAGGGAGCGATGCTTTCTTT
TRBV15,TRBJ2-5,15,-,few,CATSRSLPAQETQYF,TGTGCCACCAGCAGGAGCCTACCAGCCCAAGAGACCCAGTACTTC
TRBV30,TRBJ1-1,15,-,-,CAWRCPPQGNTEAFF,TGTGCCTGGAGATGTCCCCCGCAGGGGAACACTGAAGCTTTCTTT
TRBV19,TRBJ2-7,15,TRBD1,many,CASSPWTGGGYEQYF,TGTGCCAGTAGTCCTTGGACAGGGGGCGGCTACGAGCAGTACTTC
TRBV7-6,TRBJ2-5,12,-,medium-sized,CASSYGRGTQYF,TGTGCCAGCAGCTATGGGCGCGGGACCCAGTACTTC
TRBV7-9,TRBJ1-2,14,TRBD1,few,CASSSTGGFSGDTF,TGTGCCAGCAGCTCGACAGGGGGTTTTAGTGGCGACACCTTC
TRBV5-1,TRBJ1-2,16,-,few,CASSFGDRSLLDGYTF,TGCGCCAGCAGCTTCGGTGACAGATCTCTACTGGATGGCTACACCTTC
TRBV7-9,TRBJ2-7,14,TRBD1,many,CASSPGQGAYEQYF,TGTGCCAGCAGCCCCGGACAGGGCGCCTACGAGCAGTACTTC
TRBV27,TRBJ1-6,14,-,few,CASSSRGYNSPLHF,TGTGCCAGCAGTTCCAGGGGCTATAATTCACCCCTCCACTTT
TRBV5-5,TRBJ1-1,14,-,-,CASSLIPRRTEAFF,TGTGCCAGCAGCTTAATCCCCAGGCGCACTGAAGCTTTCTTT
TRBV3-1,TRBJ2-5,16,TRBD2,-,CASSQEPGLGAQTQYF,TGTGCCAGCAGCCAAGAACCGGGACTAGGGGCCCAGACCCAGTACTTC
TRBV7-6,TRBJ1-1,14,-,few,CASSKGEVYTEAFF,TGTGCCAGCAGCAAAGGGGAGGTATACACTGAAGCTTTCTTT
TRBV6-2/TRBV6-3,TRBJ2-4,13,-,many,CASIGGLENIQYF,TGTGCCAGCATCGGGGGCCTGGAAAACATTCAGTACTTC
TRBV20-1,TRBJ2-5,12,-,many,CSARGLKETQYF,TGCAGTGCTAGAGGTCTAAAAGAGACCCAGTACTTC
TRBV12-3/TRBV12-4,TRBJ1-1,15,-,many,CASSPPRSPNTEAFF,TGTGCCAGCAGCCCCCCCCGGTCCCCGAACACTGAAGCTTTCTTT
TRBV14,TRBJ2-1,16,-,few,CASSQRQEGPYNEQFF,TGTGCCAGCAGCCAACGACAGGAGGGCCCCTACAATGAGCAGTTCTTC
TRBV5-1,TRBJ2-5,14,-,many,CASSPPSRQETQYF,TGCGCCAGCAGCCCACCGTCGAGGCAAGAGACCCAGTACTTC
TRBV27,TRBJ2-1,12,TRBD1,many,CASRAGGIGQFF,TGTGCCAGCAGGGCAGGGGGAATCGGGCAGTTCTTC
TRBV6-6,TRBJ2-7,15,-,many,CASSYSQGSSYEQYF,TGTGCCAGCAGTTACTCGCAGGGGAGCTCCTACGAGCAGTACTTC
TRBV6-5,TRBJ1-1,15,TRBD1,few,CASSYRGLSATEAFF,TGTGCCAGCAGTTACAGGGGGCTGAGTGCCACTGAAGCTTTCTTT
TRBV10-3,TRBJ2-2,15,-,many,CAIRRDSANTGELFF,TGTGCCATCAGGCGGGACAGCGCGAACACCGGGGAGCTGTTTTTT
TRBV27,TRBJ1-2,14,-,few,CASSLGRRPYGYTF,TGTGCCAGCAGTTTGGGCCGCCGGCCCTATGGCTACACCTTC
TRBV6-1,TRBJ2-7,15,-,many,CASSAGERVSYEQYF,TGTGCCAGCAGTGCCGGAGAGCGGGTTTCCTACGAGCAGTACTTC
TRBV5-4,TRBJ2-3,16,-,many,CASSQLGAGTLDTQYF,TGTGCCAGCAGCCAACTGGGGGCGGGGACCTTGGATACGCAGTATTTT
TRBV19,TRBJ1-2,17,-,few,CASSIPWTSLANYGYTF,TGTGCCAGTAGTATACCGTGGACGTCATTAGCTAACTATGGCTACACCTTC
TRBV12-5,TRBJ1-4,15,-,-,CASGWAGTFNEKLFF,TGTGCTAGTGGTTGGGCCGGGACTTTTAATGAAAAACTGTTTTTT
TRBV2,TRBJ1-4,17,TRBD1,-,CASRSNLRTGSNEKLFF,TGTGCCAGCAGATCGAATTTACGGACAGGGTCTAATGAAAAACTGTTTTTT
TRBV4-2,TRBJ2-1,15,TRBD2,-,CASSQVGTSGNEQFF,TGTGCCAGCAGCCAAGTTGGGACTAGCGGCAATGAGCAGTTCTTC
TRBV20-1,TRBJ1-1,21,-,many,CSARRLRGGVPKPTTNTEAFF,TGCAGTGCTAGACGGTTAAGGGGTGGGGTGCCGAAACCCACAACGAACACTGAAGCTTTCTTT
TRBV7-2,TRBJ1-1,15,-,many,CASSLMGQGNTEAFF,TGTGCCAGCAGCTTAATGGGGCAGGGCAACACTGAAGCTTTCTTT
TRBV29-1,TRBJ1-5,18,-,-,CSPREDLCNEGSNQPQHF,TGCAGCCCCCGTGAGGACCTGTGCAACGAGGGCAGCAATCAGCCCCAGCATTTT
TRBV12-3/TRBV12-4,TRBJ1-1,13,-,many,CASSFGRNTEAFF,TGTGCCAGCAGTTTCGGACGGAACACTGAAGCTTTCTTT
TRBV5-1,TRBJ1-2,15,TRBD1,few,CASSLEWQGGYGYTF,TGCGCCAGCAGCTTGGAATGGCAGGGGGGATATGGCTACACCTTC
TRBV5-4,TRBJ1-1,13,-,few,CASSDTGTRGAFF,TGTGCCAGCAGCGATACAGGAACCAGGGGAGCTTTCTTT
TRBV3-1,TRBJ1-2,11,-,many,CASRNRDGYTF,TGTGCCAGCAGGAACAGGGATGGCTACACCTTC
TRBV20-1,TRBJ2-2,15,TRBD2,few,CSARGRGGGTGELFF,TGCAGTGCTAGAGGACGGGGGGGGGGAACCGGGGAGCTGTTTTTT
TRBV7-6,TRBJ2-7,14,-,few,CASSRGHYSYEQYF,TGTGCCAGCAGCCGAGGACACTATTCCTACGAGCAGTACTTC
TRBV7-6,TRBJ2-7,15,-,many,CASSLQQSGPYEQYF,TGTGCCAGCAGCTTACAACAATCGGGGCCCTACGAGCAGTACTTC
TRBV10-1,TRBJ2-7,16,TRBD1,many,CASSGGQGASGNEQYF,TGCGCCAGCAGTGGAGGACAGGGGGCTTCAGGGAACGAGCAGTACTTC
TRBV12-3/TRBV12-4,TRBJ2-7,14,-,many,CASSSRLPSGEQYF,TGTGCCAGCAGTTCGCGGCTCCCTTCAGGGGAGCAGTACTTC
TRBV6-6,TRBJ1-3,15,-,few,CASSYSNRDPVSIYF,TGTGCCAGCAGTTACTCGAACCGGGACCCAGTGTCCATATATTTT
TRBV7-2,TRBJ2-5,14,TRBD1,-,CDSSPGQGQETQYF,TGTGACAGCAGCCCAGGACAGGGCCAAGAGACCCAGTACTTC
TRBV10-2,TRBJ1-2,14,TRBD1,many,CASGGQNIGYGYTF,TGCGCCAGCGGGGGACAGAATATCGGCTATGGCTACACCTTC
TRBV7-2,TRBJ2-7,13,-,-,CASSFARENEQYF,TGTGCCAGCAGCTTTGCTCGGGAAAACGAGCAGTACTTC
TRBV6-2/TRBV6-3,TRBJ2-5,11,-,many,CASRAEETQYF,TGTGCCAGCAGAGCTGAAGAGACCCAGTACTTC
TRBV2,TRBJ2-5,17,TRBD2,many,CASKSRRTSGDQETQYF,TGTGCCAGCAAGTCCCGCCGGACTAGCGGCGATCAAGAGACCCAGTACTTC
TRBV5-1,TRBJ2-5,14,-,many,CASSLDRFQETQYF,TGCGCCAGCAGCTTGGACAGGTTCCAAGAGACCCAGTACTTC
TRBV7-2,TRBJ2-3,17,TRBD2,many,CASSFRWAGGGTDTQYF,TGTGCCAGCAGCTTCCGATGGGCGGGGGGGGGCACAGATACGCAGTATTTT